Below are 25 T cell receptor beta chains sequenced from a single sample in a study of blood T cell repertoires in COVID-19. Generated by immunoSEQ multiplex PCR, the TCRdb table keeps only in-frame clones and is missing some. The repertoire holds hundreds of thousands of clones, over 70% seen once, with about 1.4% in the top ten. Sequencing input: peripheral blood. The source is a middle-aged woman who had recovered from COVID-19.

The chain combines TRBV9 with TRBJ2-2, with 8 bases matching TRBD1. CDR3 length: 16 amino acids. Germline-derived CDR1 and CDR2 are SGDLS and YYNGEE. J gave up 3 bases and V 4 bases, and 8 bases lay outside the gene matches. CDR3 loop: CASSPRTGWDTGELFF. The CDR3 region has the DNA TGTGCCAGCAGCCCTCGGACAGGGTGGGACACCGGGGAGCTGTTTTTT. The full variable domain, its missing parts supplied by reference TRBV9 and TRBJ2-2, is DSGVTQTPKHLITATGQRVTLRCSPRSGDLSVYWYQQSLDQGLQFLIQYYNGEERAKGNILERFSAQQFPDLHSELNLSSLELGDSALYFCASSPRTGWDTGELFFGEGSRLTVL.

The chain is built from TRBV19 and TRBJ2-3; D is unresolved. The CDR3 loop spans 14 amino acids. V dropped 3 bases and J dropped 2 bases, with 9 bases sitting between them. Germline values: CDR1 LNHDA, CDR2 SQIVND (reference sequence). The CDR3 protein is CASSMESLTDTQYF. Here the CDR3 DNA reads TGTGCCAGTAGTATGGAGAGTCTCACAGATACGCAGTATTTT.

V gene TRBV12-5 combines with J gene TRBJ1-5; D may be TRBD1 (6 bases). The CDR3 sequence is 14 residues long. Trimming took 6 bases from V and 4 from J, leaving 13 bases between them. From germline, CDR1 is LGHNT and CDR2 FRNRAP. CDR3 sequence reads: CASGPITGNQPQHF. CDR3 in DNA: TGTGCTAGTGGCCCAATCACAGGGAATCAGCCCCAGCATTTT.

The V call is TRBV10-1, the J call TRBJ2-3; D unresolved. The germline V and J ends were trimmed by 5 bases and 1 base, with 10 bases remaining between them. This CDR3 contains 14 residues. Per the germline V gene, CDR1 is WNHNN and CDR2 is SYGVQD (reference sequence). CDR3 bases: TGCGCCAGCAGTCCTGCGAGCGGCACAGATACGCAGTATTTT. The encoded protein is CASSPASGTDTQYF.

The rearrangement links TRBV9 to TRBJ2-5, with D possibly being TRBD1 (5 bases). The CDR3 runs 13 residues. Germline V gene data show CDR1 as SGDLS and CDR2 as YYNGEE. Deletions cut 0 bases from V and 7 bases from J, with 10 bases between. The CDR3 is CASSVDLTGTQYF. DNA for the CDR3: TGTGCCAGCAGCGTAGACCTCACAGGGACCCAGTACTTC.

The gene calls are TRBV7-2 and TRBJ2-6; the D gene is possibly TRBD2 (6 bases). Trimming took 6 bases from V and 0 from J, leaving 15 bases between them. Looked up from germline, CDR1 is SGHTA and CDR2 is FQGNSA. The CDR3 contains 17 residues. CDR3 in amino acids: CASRQRAGSSGANVLTF. CDR3 in DNA: TGTGCCAGCAGGCAGAGGGCCGGGAGCTCTGGGGCCAACGTCCTGACTTTC.

This chain uses TRBV13 with TRBJ1-1; D might be TRBD1 (5 bases). The CDR3 contains 16 residues. CDR1 and CDR2 (germline): PRHDT, FYEKMQ (reference sequence). The V gene lost 0 bases and the J gene lost 0 bases, with 11 bases spanning the gap. The CDR3: CASSLGLGGVNTEAFF. The CDR3 coding sequence is TGTGCCAGCAGCTTAGGCCTGGGGGGAGTGAACACTGAAGCTTTCTTT.

The gene calls are TRBV30 and TRBJ2-5, with 12 bases identical to TRBD2. The CDR3 covers 15 residues. Germline trimming cut 0 bases from V and 2 bases from J; bases unmatched to any gene: 1. CDR1 and CDR2 from the germline V gene are GTSNPN and SVGIG (reference sequence). In nucleotides, the CDR3 is TGTGCCTGGAGTGTCGGACTAGCGGGGCAAGAGACCCAGTACTTC. Translated: CAWSVGLAGQETQYF.

The V and J genes are TRBV7-9 and TRBJ2-7; D unclear. Germline assignment: CDR1 SEHNR and CDR2 FQNEAQ (reference sequence). The ends were cut back, 0 bases at V and 3 bases at J, with 9 bases in the middle. The CDR3 covers 14 residues. The CDR3 spells CASSLAGSDYEQYF. Written as DNA, the CDR3 is TGTGCCAGCAGCTTAGCTGGCTCAGACTACGAGCAGTACTTC.

V is TRBV6-5 and J is TRBJ2-7, with D maybe TRBD1 (5 bases). Germline values: CDR1 MNHEY, CDR2 SVGAGI. The CDR3 is made up of 12 amino acids. V dropped 10 bases and J dropped 2 bases, with 12 bases sitting between them. The chain's CDR3 is CATPMGPYEQYF. The DNA for the CDR3 is TGTGCCACCCCTATGGGGCCCTACGAGCAGTACTTC.

V is TRBV5-4 and J is TRBJ2-4, with D possibly being TRBD2 (5 bases). The length of the CDR3 is 17 residues. V dropped 2 bases and J dropped 0 bases, with 15 bases sitting between them. Germline assignment: CDR1 SGHNT and CDR2 YYREEE (reference sequence). The CDR3 nucleotides read TGTGCCAGCAGCTTCCTGAGCGGAAGACTAGCCAAAAACATTCAGTACTTC. Protein product: CASSFLSGRLAKNIQYF.

The rearrangement joins TRBV5-5 to TRBJ2-7; D is perhaps TRBD1 (5 bases). The CDR3 extends over 17 amino acids. Trimming left V 2 bases short and J 0 bases short, with 18 bases between. The germline gives CDR1 SGHKS, CDR2 YYEKEE (reference sequence). The CDR3 nucleotides are TGTGCCAGCAGCTTAAGACTGAACCCGGACAACTCCTACGAGCAGTACTTC. Its protein product is CASSLRLNPDNSYEQYF.

The gene calls are TRBV29-1 and TRBJ1-2, with 11 nucleotides matching TRBD1. Germline CDR1 is SQVTM and CDR2 is ANQGSEA. The CDR3 is made up of 12 amino acids. The V segment lost 5 bases and the J segment 13 bases; nucleotides outside the gene matches: 9. CDR3 residues: CSVSGTGGIGTF. The CDR3 bases are TGCAGCGTTTCCGGGACAGGGGGAATTGGCACCTTC.

V gene TRBV4-3 combines with J gene TRBJ2-1; TRBD1 agrees at 7 bases. Trimming removed 1 base from V and 6 bases from J; junction bases left unmatched: 9. CDR3 length: 16 residues. CDR1 LGHNA and CDR2 YSLEER come from the germline V gene. The CDR3 sequence is CASSQAQGYLSNEQFF. The CDR3 region has the DNA TGCGCCAGCAGCCAAGCACAGGGGTACTTGTCCAATGAGCAGTTCTTC.

The gene calls are TRBV18 and TRBJ2-5; 11 nucleotides match TRBD1. V was pared by 3 bases and J by 5 bases, with 5 bases of the junction left unmatched. CDR3 length: 15 residues. Germline V CDR1 and CDR2: KGHSH, LQKENI. The CDR3 DNA is TGTGCCAGCTCACCCCGGGACAGGGGGTTGGAGACCCAGTACTTC. Translation gives CASSPRDRGLETQYF.

V is TRBV18 and J is TRBJ2-3; 9 bases agree with TRBD1. CDR3 length equals 14 residues. CDR1 and CDR2 from the germline V gene are KGHSH and LQKENI. V shed 8 bases and J 2 bases; nucleotides not matched to a gene: 5. Here the CDR3 DNA reads TGTGCCAGCGGGGGACAGGGAGTCACAGATACGCAGTATTTT. This encodes CASGGQGVTDTQYF.

The rearrangement joins TRBV21-1 to TRBJ2-1; the table gives TRBD1 as D, unverified against the DNA. TRBV21-1 is annotated as a pseudogene. The CDR3 extends over 16 amino acids. CDR3 nucleotide sequence: TGTGCCAGCACAGGCAAAGGGACAGGGGCCTACAATGAGCAGTTCTTC. It is translated as CASTGKGTGAYNEQFF.

The V gene is TRBV30, the J gene TRBJ1-2, with a weak D call TRBD1 (5 bases). The CDR3 has 14 residues. V was pared by 2 bases and J by 3 bases, with 13 bases between. CDR1 and CDR2 from the germline V gene are GTSNPN and SVGIG (reference sequence). In DNA form, the CDR3 reads TGTGCCTGGAGTAAGGCCAGGGCAGACTATGGCTACACCTTC. Encoded protein: CAWSKARADYGYTF.

The chain links TRBV6-5 to TRBJ1-6, with D unclear. Trimming pared 6 bases from V and 0 bases from J, leaving 9 bases between. The CDR3 covers 15 residues. Germline-derived CDR1 and CDR2 are MNHEY and SVGAGI. CDR3 protein: CASRWASSYNSPLHF. CDR3 nucleotide sequence: TGTGCCAGCAGGTGGGCGAGCTCCTATAATTCACCCCTCCACTTT.

The chain links TRBV9 to TRBJ2-5, with 8 positions matching TRBD2. CDR1 and CDR2 from the germline V gene are SGDLS and YYNGEE. V gave up 1 base and J gave up 4 bases; unmatched junction bases: 0. CDR3 length: 13 residues. CDR3: CASSVREGETQYF. The DNA for the CDR3 is TGTGCCAGCAGCGTACGGGAGGGAGAGACCCAGTACTTC.

The chain carries TRBV19 and TRBJ1-5; D might be TRBD1 (6 bases). V lost 7 bases, J lost 6 bases, and 16 bases lay in between. The CDR3 has 14 residues. CDR1 is LNHDA and CDR2 is SQIVND in the germline V gene (reference sequence). The CDR3 here is CASNRGGAGQPQHF. CDR3 DNA sequence: TGTGCCAGTAATCGAGGGGGGGCGGGTCAGCCCCAGCATTTT.

This sequence joins TRBV30 and TRBJ1-1; 8 positions agree with TRBD1. This CDR3 region has 13 residues. Germline CDR1 is GTSNPN and CDR2 is SVGIG (reference sequence). Losses at the gene ends were 5 bases for V and 5 bases for J; bases not matched to a gene: 7. The CDR3: CAWETGERTEAFF. CDR3 DNA sequence: TGTGCCTGGGAGACAGGGGAAAGGACTGAAGCTTTCTTT.

The chain couples TRBV30 to TRBJ2-7; 9 bases match TRBD1. The CDR3 contains 14 residues. Germline V gene lookup returns CDR1 GTSNPN and CDR2 SVGIG (reference sequence). The junction had 6 bases not matched to a gene; V was cut back by 4 bases and J by 2 bases. The CDR3 here is CAWTKRQGAYEQYF. The CDR3, as DNA: TGTGCCTGGACGAAACGACAGGGGGCCTACGAGCAGTACTTC.

The chain joins TRBV5-6 to TRBJ1-4; D ambiguous. The CDR3 spans 13 residues. V shed 0 bases and J shed 8 bases, with 8 bases lying between them. Germline-derived CDR1 and CDR2 are SGHDT and YYEEEE. In DNA form, the CDR3 reads TGTGCCAGCAGCTTGGGTCTCGGGGAAAAACTGTTTTTT. Translation gives CASSLGLGEKLFF.

The CDR3 DNA reads TGCGCCAGCAGCTTGGGGGGACAGGGGCGAAACATTCAGTACTTC. Protein product: CASSLGGQGRNIQYF. The rearrangement joins TRBV5-1 to TRBJ2-4; TRBD1 aligns across 10 bases. There are 15 residues in the CDR3. From germline, CDR1 is SGHRS and CDR2 YFSETQ. V gave up 0 bases and J gave up 6 bases; unmatched junction bases: 3.